These T cell receptor beta chains were read from a single sample in a study of T cells after yellow fever vaccination. MiXCR was run by TCRdb on the 5' RACE reads, yielding one entry per CDR3 protein. The sample has 450,000 to 550,000 distinct CDR3 sequences, less than 20% seen once. The specimen comprised PBMCs, sampled 15 days after the yellow fever booster vaccination. The receptors come from a man aged 30 to 39 who received the YFV17D yellow fever vaccine. CDR3s include the opening cysteine and the closing phenylalanine or tryptophan. The order of the fields is clone size, V gene, J gene, D gene, CDR3 protein, CDR3 DNA. The D gene is left open where the match is weak. For some rows the clone size is stated as once, few or many, or as a class when expanded; others skip it.

clone size: NA
V gene: TRBV12-3/TRBV12-4
J gene: TRBJ2-3
D gene: NA
CDR3 protein: CASTQRGVQYF
CDR3 DNA: TGTGCCAGCACCCAAAGAGGCGTGCAGTATTTT

clone size: NA
V gene: TRBV20-1
J gene: TRBJ2-3
D gene: TRBD1
CDR3 protein: CSARSPTGDTDTQYF
CDR3 DNA: TGCAGTGCTAGATCCCCGACAGGGGATACAGATACGCAGTATTTT

clone size: NA
V gene: TRBV20-1
J gene: TRBJ2-7
D gene: TRBD2
CDR3 protein: CSARKETSAYEQYF
CDR3 DNA: TGCAGTGCTAGAAAAGAGACTAGCGCCTACGAGCAGTACTTC

clone size: NA
V gene: TRBV12-3/TRBV12-4
J gene: TRBJ2-7
D gene: TRBD2
CDR3 protein: CASSFASGSYEQYF
CDR3 DNA: TGTGCCAGCAGTTTCGCTAGCGGGAGCTACGAGCAGTACTTC

clone size: NA
V gene: TRBV29-1
J gene: TRBJ2-7
D gene: TRBD1
CDR3 protein: CSVSPGTGGLQEQYF
CDR3 DNA: TGCAGCGTCTCACCAGGGACAGGCGGCTTACAGGAGCAGTACTTC

clone size: few
V gene: TRBV6-1
J gene: TRBJ2-5
D gene: NA
CDR3 protein: CATHGVHQGETQYF
CDR3 DNA: TGTGCCACCCATGGTGTCCATCAGGGGGAGACCCAGTACTTC

clone size: NA
V gene: TRBV7-8
J gene: TRBJ2-7
D gene: TRBD1
CDR3 protein: CASSTRTGEGGHEQYF
CDR3 DNA: TGTGCCAGCAGCACTCGGACAGGGGAAGGGGGCCACGAGCAGTACTTC

clone size: NA
V gene: TRBV20-1
J gene: TRBJ2-6
D gene: TRBD1
CDR3 protein: CSAPEIGQGSGANVLTF
CDR3 DNA: TGCAGTGCTCCAGAGATCGGACAGGGGTCCGGGGCCAACGTCCTGACTTTC

clone size: many
V gene: TRBV5-1
J gene: TRBJ2-7
D gene: NA
CDR3 protein: CASSLAGSEQYF
CDR3 DNA: TGTGCCAGCAGTTTAGCTGGGAGCGAGCAGTACTTC

clone size: NA
V gene: TRBV23-1
J gene: TRBJ2-2
D gene: TRBD2
CDR3 protein: CASNRTSPDTGELFF
CDR3 DNA: TGCGCCAGCAATCGGACTAGCCCCGACACCGGGGAGCTGTTTTTT

clone size: NA
V gene: TRBV14
J gene: TRBJ2-1
D gene: NA
CDR3 protein: CASSQEWPANEQFF
CDR3 DNA: TGTGCCAGCAGCCAAGAGTGGCCCGCCAATGAGCAGTTCTTC

clone size: few
V gene: TRBV5-1
J gene: TRBJ2-2
D gene: NA
CDR3 protein: CASSLAHWRNTGELFF
CDR3 DNA: TGCGCCAGCAGCTTGGCCCACTGGAGAAACACCGGGGAGCTGTTTTTT

clone size: few
V gene: TRBV3-1
J gene: TRBJ2-7
D gene: NA
CDR3 protein: CASSQAGALGLEQYF
CDR3 DNA: TGTGCCAGCAGCCAGGCCGGGGCCCTAGGACTCGAGCAGTACTTC

clone size: NA
V gene: TRBV6-1
J gene: TRBJ2-7
D gene: TRBD1
CDR3 protein: CASSWTGVEYEQYF
CDR3 DNA: TGTGCCAGCAGCTGGACAGGTGTTGAGTACGAGCAGTACTTC

clone size: NA
V gene: TRBV7-2
J gene: TRBJ2-7
D gene: TRBD2
CDR3 protein: CASSSSSGSPYEQYF
CDR3 DNA: TGTGCCAGCAGCTCTTCTAGCGGGTCGCCCTACGAGCAGTACTTC